These 17 T cell receptor beta chains share one sample of origin, sequenced in a study of shared clonotypes between healthy human individuals (dated by TCRdb to about 2020). The receptor library was made with the immunoSEQ multiplex PCR assay. In TCRdb, the immuneACCESS table is reduced to in-frame sequences with V and J assigned. These tables do not hold every clone; where another copy was compared, an unresolved V gene accounts for under half, and the others remain unexplained. A total of 900,000 to 1,200,000 clones appear in this sample, 70% to 80% of them only once. Around 0.61% of the sample is taken by the ten largest. The sample was memory CD4+ T cells from PBMCs. The cell subset or site label, read with the paper, signifies: CD45RA-negative fraction. Receptor source: a man younger than 35 in good health. Some clones in this sample may be carry-over from other donors' samples.

The CDR3, as DNA: TGTGCCAGCACTCCCGCGGGGGGAGGGGGCACTGAAGCTTTCTTT. Its protein product is CASTPAGGGGTEAFF. The V and J genes are TRBV6-6 and TRBJ1-1; D may be TRBD1 (6 bases). Trimming stripped 7 bases from V and 4 bases from J, with 19 bases between. Germline V gene data show CDR1 as MNHNY and CDR2 as SVGAGI (reference sequence). The CDR3 spans 15 residues.

The chain has TRBV7-8 and TRBJ2-1; TRBD2 agrees at 11 bases. V trimming: 4 bases; J trimming: 8 bases; junction bases outside the gene matches: 13. Per germline, CDR1 SGHVS and CDR2 FQNEAQ. The CDR3 covers 17 residues. CDR3 bases: TGTGCCAGCAGCTCGATAGGAGGAACTAGCGGGAGAGATGAGCAGTTCTTC. Encoded protein: CASSSIGGTSGRDEQFF.

Worth noting for this clone: Other nucleotide sequences from this sample produce the same CDR3. The CDR3 reads CASSIGVQETQYF. The CDR3 region has the DNA TGTGCCAGTAGTATAGGTGTACAAGAGACCCAGTACTTC. This sequence joins TRBV19 and TRBJ2-5; no clear D. CDR3 length equals 13 residues. V was pared by 1 base and J by 2 bases, with 5 bases between. CDR1 is LNHDA, CDR2 SQIVND, per germline (reference sequence).

The chain has TRBV29-1 and TRBJ2-7; TRBD1 matches 12 bases. The length of the CDR3 is 12 residues. Germline V gene sequence: CDR1 SQVTM, CDR2 ANQGSEA. The V segment lost 4 bases and the J segment 6 bases; nucleotides outside the gene matches: 1. Written as DNA, the CDR3 is TGCAGCGTTGTGGGACAGGGGGCCGAGCAGTACTTC. Its translation is CSVVGQGAEQYF.

The chain has TRBV9 and TRBJ1-5, with TRBD1 matching over 9 bases. Trimming took 1 base from V and 7 from J; bases not matched to a gene: 6. The CDR3 consists of 15 residues. In germline, CDR1 is SGDLS, CDR2 YYNGEE. The DNA for the CDR3 is TGTGCCAGCAGCGTAACAGGGGGCGAGGGGCAGCCCCAGCATTTT. This encodes CASSVTGGEGQPQHF. Full variable domain (rest looked up from reference TRBV9 and TRBJ1-5): DSGVTQTPKHLITATGQRVTLRCSPRSGDLSVYWYQQSLDQGLQFLIQYYNGEERAKGNILERFSAQQFPDLHSELNLSSLELGDSALYFCASSVTGGEGQPQHFGDGTRLSIL.

This clone was observed once. This rearrangement joins TRBV5-1 to TRBJ2-7; D may match TRBD1 or TRBD2 (6 bases each). Trimming pared 3 bases from V and 2 bases from J, leaving 12 bases between. The CDR3 length is 14 residues. Germline CDR1 SGHRS, CDR2 YFSETQ. The CDR3 bases are TGCGCCAGCAGCTCAACGGGGGCGACCTACGAGCAGTACTTC. Residues: CASSSTGATYEQYF.

The chain employs TRBV6-1 and TRBJ1-2; D gene uncertain. Trimming stripped 0 bases from V and 1 base from J, with 3 bases between. Germline lookup yields CDR1 MNHNS and CDR2 SASEGT. The CDR3 is 13 residues long. CDR3 DNA: TGTGCCAGCAGTGAAGCGCTTAACTATGGCTACACCTTC. The encoded protein is CASSEALNYGYTF.

The chain is built from TRBV28 and TRBJ2-7; 7 nucleotides agree with TRBD2. CDR1 and CDR2 (germline): MDHEN, SYDVKM. Trimming at V came to 6 bases and at J to 2 bases, leaving 7 bases not matched to a gene. The CDR3 extends over 14 amino acids. The CDR3 region is CASSIPREAYEQYF. The CDR3 DNA is TGTGCCAGCAGCATCCCTCGGGAGGCCTACGAGCAGTACTTC.

V and J are TRBV11-2 and TRBJ2-5; a weak D match, TRBD2 (5 bases). This CDR3 is 16 amino acids long. The germline V and J ends were trimmed by 5 bases and 0 bases, with 16 bases remaining between them. CDR1 and CDR2 (germline): SGHAT, FQNNGV. The CDR3 loop is CASSTTPAAYQETQYF. CDR3 nucleotides: TGTGCCAGCAGCACAACCCCAGCGGCGTACCAAGAGACCCAGTACTTC.

This clone was counted between two and nine times. This sequence joins TRBV28 and TRBJ1-5; the D gene is possibly TRBD1 (5 bases). CDR1 and CDR2 from the germline V gene are MDHEN and SYDVKM. The germline V and J ends were trimmed by 8 bases and 2 bases, with 13 bases remaining between them. This CDR3 region has 14 residues. The CDR3 nucleotides are TGTGCCAGCCTGGTCCGGGGGGGCAATCAGCCCCAGCATTTT. The encoded protein is CASLVRGGNQPQHF.

This clone was counted between two and nine times. The rearrangement links TRBV19 to TRBJ2-5; D is unclear. Germline loops: CDR1 LNHDA, CDR2 SQIVND (reference sequence). This CDR3 has 12 residues. V lost 4 bases and J 7 bases, leaving 10 bases between the germline ends. Written as DNA, the CDR3 is TGTGCCAGTAGTAAGGGTTCAGGGACCCAGTACTTC. Translating gives CASSKGSGTQYF.

The rearrangement joins TRBV7-2 to TRBJ2-7; 9 bases agree with TRBD2. Germline V gene sequence: CDR1 SGHTA, CDR2 FQGNSA. The junction had 7 bases not matched to a gene; V was cut back by 1 base and J by 0 bases. The length of the CDR3 is 17 residues. The CDR3 coding sequence is TGTGCCAGCAGCTTAGGCTTTAGTAGCGGGAGCTCCTACGAGCAGTACTTC. Translating gives CASSLGFSSGSSYEQYF.

CDR3 in amino acids: CASSLPDTGLQETQYF. CDR3 sequence (DNA): TGCGCCAGCAGCTTGCCGGACACGGGCCTCCAAGAGACCCAGTACTTC. V and J are TRBV5-1 and TRBJ2-5; TRBD1 might be the D (5 bases). Germline CDR1 SGHRS, CDR2 YFSETQ. This CDR3 region has 16 residues. V was clipped by 1 base and J by 1 base, with 14 bases between them.

This chain joins TRBV7-3 and TRBJ2-1; 9 bases map to TRBD1. The length of the CDR3 is 16 residues. After removal of 3 bases from V and 6 bases from J, the junction contained 9 bases not matched to a gene. CDR1 is SGHTA and CDR2 is FQGTGA in the germline V gene. CDR3 coding DNA: TGTGCCAGCAGCTTGATGGGACAGGGTTTTCCCAATGAGCAGTTCTTC. Encoded protein: CASSLMGQGFPNEQFF.

As for this clone: The same CDR3 can be traced to other DNA sequences in this sample. This chain links TRBV7-2 with TRBJ2-1, with 8 bases fitting TRBD1. This CDR3 is 15 amino acids long. The V gene's germline CDR1 is SGHTA and CDR2 FQGNSA. The V segment lost 6 bases and the J segment 1 base; nucleotides outside the gene matches: 5. The CDR3 reads CASSPGQGSYNEQFF. CDR3 DNA sequence: TGTGCCAGCAGTCCTGGACAGGGTTCCTACAATGAGCAGTTCTTC.

V usage is TRBV28 and J usage is TRBJ2-3; 13 nucleotides match TRBD2. Germline V lookup: CDR1 MDHEN, CDR2 SYDVKM. The CDR3 runs 19 residues. With V trimmed by 6 bases and J by 4 bases, 16 bases remained unmatched. CDR3 amino acids: CASSRKLAGGPVYADTQYF. The CDR3 DNA sequence: TGTGCCAGCAGCCGGAAACTAGCGGGAGGGCCAGTTTATGCAGATACGCAGTATTTT. The entire variable domain, with the rest obtained from reference TRBV28 and TRBJ2-3, is as follows: DVKVTQSSRYLVKRTGEKVFLECVQDMDHENMFWYRQDPGLGLRLIYFSYDVKMKEKGDIPEGYSVSREKKERFSLILESASTNQTSMYLCASSRKLAGGPVYADTQYFGPGTRLTVL.

The chain couples TRBV27 to TRBJ1-5, with D maybe TRBD1 (6 bases). Germline CDR1 is MNHEY and CDR2 is SMNVEV (reference sequence). The CDR3 is 14 residues long. V was pared by 5 bases and J by 3 bases, with 11 bases between. The CDR3 coding sequence is TGTGCCAGCAGTCTGAGGGGGGCCAATCAGCCCCAGCATTTT. Translation: CASSLRGANQPQHF.